Listed below are T cell receptor beta chains from one sample, sequenced in a study of tumor-infiltrating lymphocytes in localized non-small cell lung cancer. Profiled with immunoSEQ multiplex PCR; TCRdb holds only in-frame clones, not every one. The table has under 8,000 clones, 74% seen once. The sequencing sample was made of uninvolved lung tissue not adjacent to the tumor. The source is a human donor with non-small cell lung cancer. Both conserved end residues are part of each CDR3. Fields, in order: J gene, V gene, clone size, CDR3 length, D gene, CDR3 protein, CDR3 DNA. A D gene is named only where the DNA matches it firmly. For some rows the clone size is stated as once, few or many, or as a class when expanded; others skip it.

J gene: TRBJ1-2
V gene: TRBV6-6
clone size: .
CDR3 length: 14
D gene: .
CDR3 protein: CASTLSPTFYGYTF
CDR3 DNA: TGTGCCAGCACCCTTAGCCCCACTTTCTATGGCTACACCTTC

J gene: TRBJ1-1
V gene: TRBV6-4
clone size: .
CDR3 length: 15
D gene: .
CDR3 protein: CASSVEGGLNTEAFF
CDR3 DNA: TGTGCCAGCAGTGTGGAAGGGGGGTTGAACACTGAAGCTTTCTTT

J gene: TRBJ2-7
V gene: TRBV19
clone size: .
CDR3 length: 16
D gene: .
CDR3 protein: CASSRDFGTATYEQYF
CDR3 DNA: TGTGCCAGTAGTAGGGACTTTGGGACAGCCACCTACGAGCAGTACTTC

J gene: TRBJ2-5
V gene: TRBV5-4
clone size: few
CDR3 length: 16
D gene: TRBD1
CDR3 protein: CASSLQQGAGQETQYF
CDR3 DNA: TGTGCCAGCAGCCTTCAACAGGGGGCGGGTCAAGAGACCCAGTACTTC

J gene: TRBJ2-7
V gene: TRBV7-2
clone size: .
CDR3 length: 14
D gene: .
CDR3 protein: CASSLARGWGEQYF
CDR3 DNA: TGTGCCAGCAGCTTAGCGCGAGGATGGGGTGAGCAGTACTTC

J gene: TRBJ2-1
V gene: TRBV5-8
clone size: .
CDR3 length: 17
D gene: .
CDR3 protein: CASSLMRGPNWSNEQFF
CDR3 DNA: TGTGCCAGCAGCTTGATGCGGGGACCAAACTGGTCGAATGAGCAGTTCTTC

J gene: TRBJ2-7
V gene: TRBV29-1
clone size: .
CDR3 length: 13
D gene: TRBD2
CDR3 protein: CSATKGLADEQYF
CDR3 DNA: TGCAGCGCTACTAAGGGACTAGCTGACGAGCAGTACTTC

J gene: TRBJ1-5
V gene: TRBV19
clone size: .
CDR3 length: 17
D gene: .
CDR3 protein: CASSIGGGRPGNQPQHF
CDR3 DNA: TGTGCCAGTAGTATAGGGGGGGGCCGTCCGGGCAATCAGCCCCAGCATTTT

J gene: TRBJ1-2
V gene: TRBV27
clone size: .
CDR3 length: 13
D gene: .
CDR3 protein: CASTKQGGYGYTF
CDR3 DNA: TGTGCCAGTACGAAACAGGGCGGCTATGGCTACACCTTC

J gene: TRBJ1-1
V gene: TRBV7-9
clone size: .
CDR3 length: 14
D gene: TRBD1
CDR3 protein: CASSPRGGQGQAFF
CDR3 DNA: TGTGCCAGCAGCCCCCGAGGGGGACAGGGTCAAGCTTTCTTT

J gene: TRBJ2-7
V gene: TRBV28
clone size: .
CDR3 length: 14
D gene: .
CDR3 protein: CASNPQASSYEQYF
CDR3 DNA: TGTGCCAGCAACCCACAGGCGAGCTCCTACGAGCAGTACTTC

J gene: TRBJ2-7
V gene: TRBV5-6
clone size: medium-sized
CDR3 length: 13
D gene: TRBD1
CDR3 protein: CASSYRDRDEQYF
CDR3 DNA: TGTGCCAGCAGCTACCGGGACAGGGACGAGCAGTACTTC

J gene: TRBJ2-7
V gene: TRBV4-1
clone size: .
CDR3 length: 14
D gene: TRBD2
CDR3 protein: CASSRTSGSYEQYF
CDR3 DNA: TGCGCCAGCAGCAGGACTAGCGGAAGCTACGAGCAGTACTTC

J gene: TRBJ2-5
V gene: TRBV6-5
clone size: .
CDR3 length: 15
D gene: .
CDR3 protein: CASSYGAQAGETQYF
CDR3 DNA: TGTGCCAGCAGTTACGGTGCTCAAGCTGGGGAGACCCAGTACTTC

J gene: TRBJ2-1
V gene: TRBV2
clone size: .
CDR3 length: 15
D gene: TRBD2
CDR3 protein: CASSVGGSGYNEQFF
CDR3 DNA: TGTGCCAGCAGTGTCGGCGGGAGTGGGTACAATGAGCAGTTCTTC

J gene: TRBJ1-1
V gene: TRBV7-2
clone size: few
CDR3 length: 14
D gene: .
CDR3 protein: CASRQGPTNTEAFF
CDR3 DNA: TGTGCCAGCAGACAAGGGCCGACAAACACTGAAGCTTTCTTT

J gene: TRBJ2-5
V gene: TRBV7-2
clone size: few
CDR3 length: 16
D gene: TRBD2
CDR3 protein: CASSPPRLAGAETQYF
CDR3 DNA: TGTGCCAGCAGCCCCCCCCGGCTAGCGGGAGCAGAGACCCAGTACTTC

J gene: TRBJ2-3
V gene: TRBV28
clone size: few
CDR3 length: 13
D gene: .
CDR3 protein: CASSLRGPDTQYF
CDR3 DNA: TGTGCCAGCAGTTTGCGGGGTCCAGATACGCAGTATTTT

J gene: TRBJ1-4
V gene: TRBV29-1
clone size: .
CDR3 length: 13
D gene: .
CDR3 protein: CSVLDRSGEKLFF
CDR3 DNA: TGCAGCGTCCTGGACAGATCTGGGGAAAAACTGTTTTTT

J gene: TRBJ2-7
V gene: TRBV7-2
clone size: once
CDR3 length: 14
D gene: .
CDR3 protein: CASSLWGSKNEQYF
CDR3 DNA: TGTGCCAGCAGCTTATGGGGCAGCAAGAACGAGCAGTACTTC

J gene: TRBJ2-7
V gene: TRBV11-3
clone size: once
CDR3 length: 12
D gene: .
CDR3 protein: CASSSDGLEQYF
CDR3 DNA: TGTGCCAGCAGCTCGGACGGTCTGGAGCAGTACTTC

J gene: TRBJ1-2
V gene: TRBV10-1
clone size: few
CDR3 length: 16
D gene: .
CDR3 protein: CASSLTKSRKTYGYTF
CDR3 DNA: TGCGCCAGCAGTTTGACGAAGTCGCGAAAGACCTATGGCTACACCTTC

J gene: TRBJ2-1
V gene: TRBV29-1
clone size: once
CDR3 length: 15
D gene: .
CDR3 protein: CSVAGGRSSYNEQFF
CDR3 DNA: TGCAGCGTTGCTGGAGGACGTAGCTCCTACAATGAGCAGTTCTTC

J gene: TRBJ1-5
V gene: TRBV7-3
clone size: .
CDR3 length: 13
D gene: .
CDR3 protein: CASSLTGNQPQHF
CDR3 DNA: TGTGCCAGCAGCTTAACGGGGAATCAGCCCCAGCATTTT

J gene: TRBJ2-3
V gene: TRBV7-6
clone size: .
CDR3 length: 13
D gene: .
CDR3 protein: CASSLALIDTQYF
CDR3 DNA: TGTGCCAGCAGCTTAGCCTTAATAGATACGCAGTATTTT

J gene: TRBJ2-7
V gene: TRBV30
clone size: few
CDR3 length: 14
D gene: .
CDR3 protein: CAWSVGWLSYEQYF
CDR3 DNA: TGTGCCTGGAGTGTAGGTTGGCTCTCCTACGAGCAGTACTTC

J gene: TRBJ2-5
V gene: TRBV11-2
clone size: .
CDR3 length: 16
D gene: .
CDR3 protein: CASSLGQPIGKETQYF
CDR3 DNA: TGTGCCAGCAGCTTAGGCCAGCCGATAGGCAAAGAGACCCAGTACTTC

J gene: TRBJ2-2
V gene: TRBV7-6
clone size: .
CDR3 length: 15
D gene: .
CDR3 protein: CASSLSQGDTGELFF
CDR3 DNA: TGTGCCAGCAGCTTATCTCAAGGGGACACCGGGGAGCTGTTTTTT

J gene: TRBJ2-7
V gene: TRBV19
clone size: .
CDR3 length: 12
D gene: .
CDR3 protein: CASTEDGYEQYF
CDR3 DNA: TGTGCCAGTACCGAGGACGGCTACGAGCAGTACTTC

J gene: TRBJ2-5
V gene: TRBV7-2
clone size: .
CDR3 length: 17
D gene: TRBD2
CDR3 protein: CASSPDGGRGAWETQYF
CDR3 DNA: TGTGCCAGCAGCCCAGATGGCGGGAGGGGGGCGTGGGAGACCCAGTACTTC

J gene: TRBJ2-7
V gene: TRBV4-2
clone size: few
CDR3 length: 16
D gene: .
CDR3 protein: CASSQGGSASSYEQYF
CDR3 DNA: TGTGCCAGCAGCCAAGGGGGTAGCGCGAGCTCCTACGAGCAGTACTTC

J gene: TRBJ1-5
V gene: TRBV28
clone size: .
CDR3 length: 18
D gene: .
CDR3 protein: CASSLRGREVYSNQPQHF
CDR3 DNA: TGTGCCAGCAGTTTGAGAGGAAGAGAGGTCTATAGCAATCAGCCCCAGCATTTT

J gene: TRBJ2-7
V gene: TRBV27
clone size: .
CDR3 length: 16
D gene: .
CDR3 protein: CASSLGQTDSSYEQYF
CDR3 DNA: TGTGCCAGCAGTTTAGGACAGACGGACAGCTCCTACGAGCAGTACTTC

J gene: TRBJ2-1
V gene: TRBV6-1
clone size: .
CDR3 length: 14
D gene: .
CDR3 protein: CASSAALGSNEQFF
CDR3 DNA: TGTGCCAGCAGTGCTGCGCTAGGTTCAAATGAGCAGTTCTTC

J gene: TRBJ1-4
V gene: TRBV4-2
clone size: .
CDR3 length: 17
D gene: TRBD1
CDR3 protein: CASSQKGQGEGGEKLFF
CDR3 DNA: TGTGCCAGCAGCCAAAAGGGACAGGGGGAAGGAGGAGAAAAACTGTTTTTT

J gene: TRBJ2-5
V gene: TRBV9
clone size: once
CDR3 length: 15
D gene: .
CDR3 protein: CASSPGGGNQETQYF
CDR3 DNA: TGTGCCAGCAGCCCAGGGGGGGGTAACCAAGAGACCCAGTACTTC

J gene: TRBJ2-3
V gene: TRBV11-3
clone size: .
CDR3 length: 12
D gene: .
CDR3 protein: CASSVDGAAQYF
CDR3 DNA: TGTGCCAGCAGCGTCGACGGGGCGGCGCAGTATTTT

J gene: TRBJ2-5
V gene: TRBV7-9
clone size: once
CDR3 length: 12
D gene: .
CDR3 protein: CASGGSWETQYF
CDR3 DNA: TGTGCCAGCGGGGGTAGTTGGGAGACCCAGTACTTC

J gene: TRBJ2-7
V gene: TRBV19
clone size: once
CDR3 length: 15
D gene: TRBD1
CDR3 protein: CASSLQTGAAYEQYF
CDR3 DNA: TGTGCCAGTAGTCTTCAGACAGGGGCAGCCTACGAGCAGTACTTC

J gene: TRBJ2-3
V gene: TRBV19
clone size: .
CDR3 length: 17
D gene: TRBD2
CDR3 protein: CASSMTSGWTFTDTQYF
CDR3 DNA: TGTGCCAGTAGTATGACTAGCGGGTGGACTTTCACAGATACGCAGTATTTT

J gene: TRBJ2-5
V gene: TRBV5-1
clone size: .
CDR3 length: 15
D gene: TRBD1
CDR3 protein: CASSRGTGGQETQYF
CDR3 DNA: TGCGCCAGCAGCCGCGGGACAGGGGGCCAAGAGACCCAGTACTTC

J gene: TRBJ2-7
V gene: TRBV6-5
clone size: .
CDR3 length: 13
D gene: TRBD2
CDR3 protein: CASRVGRAYEQYF
CDR3 DNA: TGTGCCAGCAGGGTCGGGAGGGCCTACGAGCAGTACTTC

J gene: TRBJ2-1
V gene: TRBV9
clone size: .
CDR3 length: 16
D gene: .
CDR3 protein: CASSVVEAGRLGEQFF
CDR3 DNA: TGTGCCAGCAGCGTAGTTGAGGCGGGACGCCTCGGTGAGCAGTTCTTC

J gene: TRBJ1-1
V gene: TRBV30
clone size: .
CDR3 length: 15
D gene: .
CDR3 protein: CAWNYGSEGDTEAFF
CDR3 DNA: TGTGCCTGGAACTATGGGTCGGAAGGGGATACTGAAGCTTTCTTT

J gene: TRBJ1-1
V gene: TRBV7-8
clone size: few
CDR3 length: 15
D gene: .
CDR3 protein: CASSLGGNRVTEAFF
CDR3 DNA: TGTGCCAGCAGCTTGGGGGGAAACAGGGTCACTGAAGCTTTCTTT

J gene: TRBJ2-3
V gene: TRBV5-8
clone size: .
CDR3 length: 15
D gene: .
CDR3 protein: CASSLEGRHTDTQYF
CDR3 DNA: TGTGCCAGCAGCCTAGAGGGACGGCACACAGATACGCAGTATTTT

J gene: TRBJ2-1
V gene: TRBV7-6
clone size: .
CDR3 length: 14
D gene: .
CDR3 protein: CASMAIRSNNEQFF
CDR3 DNA: TGTGCCAGCATGGCTATTCGTTCGAACAATGAGCAGTTCTTC

J gene: TRBJ2-3
V gene: TRBV6-4
clone size: .
CDR3 length: 14
D gene: .
CDR3 protein: CASSDGQSADTQYF
CDR3 DNA: TGTGCCAGCAGTGACGGGCAGTCAGCCGATACGCAGTATTTT

J gene: TRBJ2-1
V gene: TRBV11-3
clone size: .
CDR3 length: 14
D gene: .
CDR3 protein: CASSTRTALDEQFF
CDR3 DNA: TGTGCCAGCAGCACCCGGACTGCGTTGGATGAGCAGTTCTTC

J gene: TRBJ2-7
V gene: TRBV4-3
clone size: few
CDR3 length: 13
D gene: .
CDR3 protein: CASSPRTGREQYF
CDR3 DNA: TGCGCCAGCAGCCCGAGGACTGGGCGCGAGCAGTACTTC

J gene: TRBJ2-6
V gene: TRBV5-4
clone size: .
CDR3 length: 15
D gene: .
CDR3 protein: CASSLGWTGANVLTF
CDR3 DNA: TGTGCCAGCAGCTTGGGGTGGACTGGGGCCAACGTCCTGACTTTC

J gene: TRBJ2-7
V gene: TRBV27
clone size: .
CDR3 length: 16
D gene: TRBD2
CDR3 protein: CASSSVVYGRDYEQYF
CDR3 DNA: TGTGCCAGCAGTTCGGTGGTATACGGGAGGGACTACGAGCAGTACTTC

J gene: TRBJ1-1
V gene: TRBV30
clone size: .
CDR3 length: 13
D gene: TRBD1
CDR3 protein: CAWRQGFNTEAFF
CDR3 DNA: TGTGCCTGGAGACAGGGGTTTAACACTGAAGCTTTCTTT

J gene: TRBJ1-2
V gene: TRBV10-3
clone size: few
CDR3 length: 13
D gene: .
CDR3 protein: CAISETGTFGYTF
CDR3 DNA: TGTGCCATCAGTGAGACAGGGACCTTCGGCTACACCTTC

J gene: TRBJ2-1
V gene: TRBV7-6
clone size: .
CDR3 length: 11
D gene: .
CDR3 protein: CASSTTREGFF
CDR3 DNA: TGTGCCAGCAGCACTACTAGAGAGGGGTTCTTC

J gene: TRBJ2-1
V gene: TRBV7-6
clone size: few
CDR3 length: 15
D gene: TRBD2
CDR3 protein: CASSPTSGGYNEQFF
CDR3 DNA: TGTGCCAGCAGCCCAACTAGCGGGGGGTACAATGAGCAGTTCTTC

J gene: TRBJ1-5
V gene: TRBV2
clone size: .
CDR3 length: 14
D gene: .
CDR3 protein: CASSDWGGGQPQHF
CDR3 DNA: TGTGCCAGCAGTGATTGGGGGGGAGGTCAGCCCCAGCATTTT